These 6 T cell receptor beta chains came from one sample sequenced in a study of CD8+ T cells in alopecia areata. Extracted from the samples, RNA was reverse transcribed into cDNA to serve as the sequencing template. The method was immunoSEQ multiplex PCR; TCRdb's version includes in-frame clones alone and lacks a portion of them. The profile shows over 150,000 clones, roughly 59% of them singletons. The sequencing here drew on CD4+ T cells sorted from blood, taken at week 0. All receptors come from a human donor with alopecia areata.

The CDR3 reads CSTMTRRNTDTQYF. The CDR3 region has the DNA TGCAGCACGATGACTAGAAGAAACACAGATACGCAGTATTTT. The chain carries TRBV29-1 and TRBJ2-3; TRBD2 is a possible D gene (6 bases). This CDR3 comprises 14 residues. Germline CDR1 and CDR2: SQVTM and ANQGSEA. V lost 8 bases and J lost 2, with 17 bases in between.

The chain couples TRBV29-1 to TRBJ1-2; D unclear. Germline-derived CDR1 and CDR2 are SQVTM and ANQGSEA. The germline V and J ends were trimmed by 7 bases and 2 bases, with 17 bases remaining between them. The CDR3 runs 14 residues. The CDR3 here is CSGVPLAENYGYTF. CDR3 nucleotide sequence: TGCAGCGGAGTTCCTTTGGCAGAAAACTATGGCTACACCTTC.

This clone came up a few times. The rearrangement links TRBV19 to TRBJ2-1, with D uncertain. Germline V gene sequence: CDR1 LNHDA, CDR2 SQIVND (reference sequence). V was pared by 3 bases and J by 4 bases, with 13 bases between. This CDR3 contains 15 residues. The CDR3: CASSIRKTRYNEQFF. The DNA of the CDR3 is TGTGCCAGTAGTATCCGGAAGACACGGTACAATGAGCAGTTCTTC.

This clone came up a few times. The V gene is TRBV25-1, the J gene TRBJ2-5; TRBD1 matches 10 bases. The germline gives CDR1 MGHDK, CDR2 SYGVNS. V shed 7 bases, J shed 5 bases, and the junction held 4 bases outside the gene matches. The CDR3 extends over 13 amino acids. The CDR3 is CASTRTGGETQYF. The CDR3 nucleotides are TGTGCCAGCACTCGGACAGGGGGGGAGACCCAGTACTTC.

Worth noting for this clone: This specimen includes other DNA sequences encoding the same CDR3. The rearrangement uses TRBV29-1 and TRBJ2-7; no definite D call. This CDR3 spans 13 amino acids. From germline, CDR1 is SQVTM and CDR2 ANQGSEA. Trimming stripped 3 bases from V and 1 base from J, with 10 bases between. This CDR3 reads CSVETGGSYEQYF. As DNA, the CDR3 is TGCAGCGTTGAGACCGGTGGGTCCTACGAGCAGTACTTC.

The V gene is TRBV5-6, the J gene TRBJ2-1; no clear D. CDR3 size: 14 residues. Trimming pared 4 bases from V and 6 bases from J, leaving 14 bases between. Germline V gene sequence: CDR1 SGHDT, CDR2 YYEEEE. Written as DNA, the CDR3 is TGTGCCAGCAGCAGCCCGACGGTAAGCAATGAGCAGTTCTTC. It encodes CASSSPTVSNEQFF.